Listed below are T cell receptor beta chains from one sample, sequenced in a study of blood T cell repertoires in COVID-19. Profiled with immunoSEQ multiplex PCR; TCRdb holds only in-frame clones, not every one. The sample contains approximately 250,000 clones, over 90% of which appear only once. Sequenced sample: peripheral blood. The origin of the receptors is a young man with COVID-19, enrolled during active disease. Both conserved end residues are part of each CDR3. The D gene is left open where the match is weak. Size tells how often a clone was seen (once, few, many) or the class of an expanded clone, and some rows leave it out.

D | J | size | V | CDR3 | DNA
NA | TRBJ1-2 | NA | TRBV5-1 | CASSISTGRSYGYTF | TGCGCCAGCAGCATATCCACAGGTCGAAGCTATGGCTACACCTTC
NA | TRBJ1-4 | NA | TRBV9 | CASSVLPGDREKLFF | TGTGCCAGCAGCGTTTTGCCAGGGGATCGGGAAAAACTGTTTTTT
NA | TRBJ2-1 | NA | TRBV27 | CASSGGRSGNEQFF | TGTGCCAGCAGCGGCGGCCGCTCGGGGAATGAGCAGTTCTTC
TRBD1 | TRBJ2-1 | NA | TRBV2 | CARRTGVEQFF | TGTGCCAGGAGGACAGGGGTTGAACAGTTCTTC
TRBD1 | TRBJ2-1 | NA | TRBV6-5 | CASSSAGTGLYNEQFF | TGTGCCAGCAGTTCGGCCGGGACAGGGCTCTACAATGAGCAGTTCTTC
NA | TRBJ1-1 | once | TRBV14 | CASSPSMNTEAFF | TGTGCCAGCAGCCCATCCATGAACACTGAAGCTTTCTTT
TRBD1 | TRBJ1-2 | NA | TRBV20-1 | CSASPPQGRAEYGYTF | TGCAGTGCTAGTCCCCCACAGGGGCGCGCGGAGTATGGCTACACCTTC
TRBD1 | TRBJ1-1 | NA | TRBV3-1/TRBV3-2 | CASSLGTGDTEAFF | TGTGCCAGCAGCCTCGGGACAGGGGACACTGAAGCTTTCTTT
NA | TRBJ1-3 | NA | TRBV10-3 | CAISERGDSGNTIYF | TGTGCCATCAGTGAGCGGGGGGATTCTGGAAACACCATATATTTT
NA | TRBJ2-5 | NA | TRBV18 | CASSGEVGETQYF | TGTGCCAGCTCAGGAGAGGTGGGAGAGACCCAGTACTTC
TRBD1 | TRBJ1-1 | NA | TRBV6-5 | CASSLDRGPTEAFF | TGTGCCAGCAGTTTGGACAGGGGGCCCACTGAAGCTTTCTTT
TRBD2 | TRBJ2-2 | NA | TRBV29-1 | CSVEDHSSGGVGGELFF | TGCAGCGTTGAAGATCATAGTAGCGGGGGGGTTGGCGGGGAGCTGTTTTTT
NA | TRBJ1-2 | NA | TRBV18 | CASSPETGAGGYTF | TGTGCCAGCTCACCAGAGACAGGAGCCGGGGGCTACACCTTC
TRBD2 | TRBJ2-5 | NA | TRBV2 | CASSERASGGTSTQYF | TGTGCCAGCAGTGAAAGGGCTAGCGGGGGGACATCGACCCAGTACTTC
TRBD1 | TRBJ1-1 | NA | TRBV7-9 | CASSKGQVNTEAFF | TGTGCCAGCAGCAAAGGACAGGTGAACACTGAAGCTTTCTTT
NA | TRBJ2-2 | NA | TRBV7-3 | CASSPQGIGELFF | TGTGCCAGCAGCCCGCAGGGGATCGGGGAGCTGTTTTTT
NA | TRBJ2-3 | once | TRBV18 | CASSLPGVDTQYF | TGTGCCAGCTCACTTCCCGGGGTCGATACGCAGTATTTT
NA | TRBJ2-1 | NA | TRBV12-2 | CASQFHHLWPEHEQFF | TGTGCAAGCCAATTCCATCACCTGTGGCCTGAACATGAGCAGTTCTTC
TRBD1 | TRBJ1-4 | once | TRBV2 | CASSDQGGYGKLFF | TGTGCCAGCAGTGACCAGGGGGGCTATGGAAAACTGTTTTTT
NA | TRBJ2-6 | NA | TRBV21-1 | CASRKTGARGGANVLTF | TGTGCCAGCAGGAAAACAGGGGCCCGAGGCGGGGCCAACGTCCTGACTTTC
TRBD1 | TRBJ2-1 | NA | TRBV19 | CASSIEQGARYNEQFF | TGTGCCAGTAGTATCGAACAGGGGGCCAGATACAATGAGCAGTTCTTC
TRBD2 | TRBJ2-2 | NA | TRBV30 | CASTSGYTGELFF | TGTGCCTCGACTAGCGGGTACACCGGGGAGCTGTTTTTT
TRBD1 | TRBJ2-7 | NA | TRBV19 | CASSNQGAYEQYF | TGTGCCAGTAGCAATCAGGGGGCCTACGAGCAGTACTTC
TRBD1 | TRBJ1-2 | NA | TRBV18 | CASSPPGTGNYGYTF | TGTGCCAGCTCACCCCCCGGGACAGGGAACTATGGCTACACCTTC
NA | TRBJ2-1 | NA | TRBV29-1 | CSAPSWAGNNEQFF | TGCAGCGCCCCTAGTTGGGCGGGAAACAATGAGCAGTTCTTC
NA | TRBJ2-4 | NA | TRBV5-1 | CASSLIGIGNAKNIQYF | TGCGCCAGCAGCTTGATCGGGATTGGGAACGCCAAAAACATTCAGTACTTC
TRBD1 | TRBJ1-2 | once | TRBV19 | CASSVLTGNYGYTF | TGTGCCAGTAGTGTACTGACAGGGAACTATGGCTACACCTTC
TRBD1 | TRBJ1-2 | NA | TRBV3-1/TRBV3-2 | CASSRTSGTGGVYGYTF | TGTGCCAGCAGCCGAACTTCCGGGACAGGCGGCGTCTATGGCTACACCTTC
NA | TRBJ2-6 | NA | TRBV27 | CASSGYVGNGANVLTF | TGTGCCAGCAGTGGTTATGTCGGGAACGGGGCCAACGTCCTGACTTTC
TRBD1 | TRBJ2-2 | once | TRBV24-1 | CATSDQAGQGATGELFF | TGTGCCACCAGTGATCAGGCGGGACAGGGGGCCACCGGGGAGCTGTTTTTT
NA | TRBJ1-1 | NA | TRBV5-5 | CASSLGQGLVEAFF | TGTGCCAGCAGCTTGGGTCAGGGGTTGGTTGAAGCTTTCTTT
NA | TRBJ2-1 | once | TRBV19 | CAAQGFGDNEQFF | TGTGCCGCACAGGGTTTCGGGGACAATGAGCAGTTCTTC
TRBD1 | TRBJ2-1 | NA | TRBV19 | CASSPQAPGTGRQFF | TGTGCCAGTAGTCCACAGGCCCCCGGGACAGGAAGGCAGTTCTTC
TRBD2 | TRBJ2-7 | few | TRBV18 | CASSPPTSGEQQYF | TGTGCCAGCTCACCACCGACTAGCGGGGAGCAGCAGTACTTC
TRBD1 | TRBJ2-3 | NA | TRBV5-1 | CASSLSSGGVDTQYF | TGCGCCAGCAGCTTGTCTTCAGGGGGCGTAGATACGCAGTATTTT
NA | TRBJ1-6 | NA | TRBV7-9 | CASSLEQYNSPLHF | TGTGCCAGCAGCTTGGAACAGTATAATTCACCCCTCCACTTT
TRBD1 | TRBJ2-5 | once | TRBV19 | CASSIDRGPETQYF | TGTGCCAGTAGTATCGACAGGGGGCCGGAGACCCAGTACTTC
TRBD1 | TRBJ2-5 | NA | TRBV6-5 | CASSLGGSIGGTQYF | TGTGCCAGCAGTCTAGGGGGCTCCATTGGAGGGACCCAGTACTTC
NA | TRBJ2-1 | NA | TRBV7-6 | CASSLAGGVQVGNEQFF | TGTGCCAGCAGCTTAGCGGGTGGGGTACAGGTGGGCAATGAGCAGTTCTTC
TRBD1 | TRBJ2-1 | NA | TRBV4-2 | CASSQRQGATYNEQFF | TGTGCCAGCAGCCAAAGACAGGGGGCCACCTACAATGAGCAGTTCTTC
NA | TRBJ1-2 | NA | TRBV11-2 | CASSLGAPANYGYTF | TGTGCCAGCAGCTTAGGGGCTCCTGCCAACTATGGCTACACCTTC
TRBD2 | TRBJ2-2 | NA | TRBV7-6 | CASSPWTSGGAGTGELFF | TGTGCCAGCAGCCCCTGGACTAGCGGGGGGGCGGGTACCGGGGAGCTGTTTTTT
TRBD1 | TRBJ1-1 | NA | TRBV10-2 | CASSAKTGMNTEAFF | TGCGCCAGCAGTGCGAAGACAGGGATGAACACTGAAGCTTTCTTT
TRBD1 | TRBJ2-7 | NA | TRBV4-1 | CASSQDGTGGYEQYF | TGCGCCAGCAGCCAAGACGGGACAGGGGGATACGAGCAGTACTTC
NA | TRBJ1-2 | NA | TRBV28 | CASAYGDYGYTF | TGTGCCAGCGCCTACGGGGACTATGGCTACACCTTC
NA | TRBJ1-3 | NA | TRBV21-1 | CASSKVAVRTGNTIYF | TGTGCCAGCAGCAAAGTGGCGGTAAGGACTGGAAACACCATATATTTT
NA | TRBJ1-2 | NA | TRBV29-1 | CSVEEGPGQTPYTF | TGCAGCGTTGAAGAGGGCCCTGGACAGACCCCGTACACCTTC
NA | TRBJ2-7 | once | TRBV27 | CASSRGTPSYEQYF | TGTGCCAGCAGTCGGGGAACCCCATCCTACGAGCAGTACTTC